By share, the clone carrying this T cell receptor (delta chain) counts as large (0.1 to 1%). The CDR3 covers 16 residues. The J segment lost 2 bases and the V segment lost 3 bases, leaving 9 bases of the junction unmatched. The germline CDR1 and CDR2 sequences are GEAIGNYY and EKD. This record comes from a study of gamma-delta T cells after stem cell transplantation. TCRdb re-called clones from the RT-PCR reads using CATT. The sample consists of 1,500 to 2,000 delta-chain clones, 45% to 55% of them appearing once. The clonotype originates from a human donor. It is not recorded whose cells these are; they may come from a transplant donor. Specimen: gamma-delta T cells. This chain links TRDV2 with TRDJ1, with 9 nucleotides matching TRDD3. DNA of the CDR3: TGTGCCTGTGACTCGGTACTGGGGGAGCCTACCGATAAACTCATCTTT. Translating gives CACDSVLGEPTDKLIF.